This TCR beta chain was recovered during a study of identical twins (dated by TCRdb to 2016 to 2017). About the study as a whole: To test whether fetal clonotypes persist, this study deep-sequenced TCR alpha and beta repertoires from monozygotic twins, from unrelated adults of various ages, and from cord blood. To rule out contamination, replicate twin experiments were performed at different times with different library preparation protocols.

Summary of the overall study and its limitations: Invariant T cells such as MAIT and iNKT could partly confound zero-insertion analyses, though diverse VJ usage argued against this for most clonotypes. Fewer insertions were carried by abundant cord blood beta clonotypes, a similar but weaker trend appeared in young adult naive repertoires, and no such trend appeared in memory repertoires. Because the same donors could not be followed over many years, the conclusions depended on cross-sectional statistical analysis. Compared with coincidental sharing between unrelated individuals, out-of-frame TCR alpha sequences shared between twins had an excess of sequences with low generation probability. In monozygotic twins, out-of-frame TCR alpha sharing was systematically underestimated by recombination models, although the models agreed with sharing between unrelated individuals. A weaker excess of twin sharing was found in beta out-of-frame sequences because the signal-to-noise ratio was lowered by fewer shared sequences.

This clonotype was observed many times. Its antigen is unknown. There are no base qualities to consult, and no much larger clone falls within one base. Library prep was done by 5' RACE. The listed sequencing device is Illumina HiSeq 2000. A universal primer binding site was introduced by template switching, and a unique molecular identifier was present in the final cDNA, enabling accurate counting of TCR cDNA molecules. Specific primers in the conserved constant-segment region were used to synthesize first-strand cDNA for the TCR alpha and beta chains. To control for contamination, each cDNA library was double barcoded with a SMART-Mk sample barcode plus Illumina barcodes. Two successive PCR steps introduced TruSeq adapter sequences along with Illumina sample barcodes. Sequencing of the TCR alpha and beta cDNA libraries was done on the Illumina HiSeq platform using custom primers. The authors' analysis ran thus. Unique molecular identifiers were extracted from raw reads with MiGEC, and CDR3 positions were determined with MiXCR. Recombination models were inferred per individual with the repgenHMM and IGoR tools using an EM algorithm. The tcR package in R was used for shared clonotype analysis, with sharing normalized by the product of cloneset sizes. Out-of-frame nonproductive sequences were analyzed to study raw recombination free of thymic and clonal selection effects. The public sequencing data were trimmed at Q25 with fastp and processed into clonotypes with MiXCR by TCRdb, which kept only in-frame beta chains. CDR3 protein duplicates are merged, each entry listing the most common genes and DNA. TCRdb, not the authors, supplied the V and J calls. The sample profile shows around 280,000 distinct CDR3 sequences; more than 6.5% of them were found once. The top ten clonotypes cover roughly 2.1% of the sample.

Every donor was a healthy Caucasian. Three pairs of female monozygotic twins, all aged roughly 18 to 30 years, made up the twin cohort. Miltenyi CD45RO+ enrichment and human naive T-cell isolation kits were used to isolate memory (CD45RO+) and naive T cells from PBMC. The junction carries 9 bases between V and J, which are trimmed by 2 bases and 1 base respectively. The CDR3, cysteine through phenylalanine, is 14 amino acids long. CDR3 DNA is the only sequence kept; it has 42 bases, read in frame from the first base. As encoded in the germline V gene, CDR1 is SGHRS while CDR2 is YFSETQ. The same specimen was also included in a second study, on yellow fever vaccine responses in identical twins. That second report states: The T cell response to vaccination in identical twins was reported by the authors to appear partly convergent and partly personalized. In the study, vaccine-responding T cell clones were precisely tracked in identical twins.

Here the chain combines TRBV5-1 and TRBJ1-2; the D gene is not confidently resolved. The sequencing sample was made of memory (CD45RO+) T cells sorted from blood. The cell subset or site label corresponds to: CD45RO+ enriched T cells. This receptor was identified in a woman under 30 in good health. CDR3 loop: CASSLTQLNYGYTF. The nucleotides read TGCGCCAGCAGCTTAACTCAGCTTAACTATGGCTACACCTTC.